This T cell receptor beta chain was sequenced for a study of T-cell memory formation after mild COVID-19. One entry per CDR3 protein, called by TCRdb with MiXCR from the 5' RACE reads. The sample shows 300,000 to 400,000 distinct CDR3 sequences, more than 20% of them seen only once. The V and J ends lost 5 bases and 2 bases respectively, with 13 bases between them. The length of the CDR3 is 14 residues. In germline, CDR1 is SGHAT, CDR2 FQDESV (reference sequence). The clonotype comes from an adult woman who had mild COVID-19 (a few samples of this study predate the infection). Cell type and time point are not known. This chain joins TRBV11-1 and TRBJ2-7; D unclear. Material for sequencing was PBMCs or a T cell subset sorted from them (not recorded which). CDR3: CASSLVQPPYEQYF. CDR3 DNA sequence: TGTGCCAGCAGCCTCGTACAGCCACCCTACGAGCAGTACTTC.